This T cell receptor (beta chain) was documented in a study of blood T cell repertoires in COVID-19. Across the study: Spain, Italy and the United States supplied samples that represented acute and convalescent COVID-19. PBMCs, B-cell-depleted T cells, or T cells provided the cDNA or gDNA that made up the material.

V lost 6 bases to trimming and J lost 5 bases; unmatched junction nucleotides: 9. The CDR3 contains 14 residues. CDR1 and CDR2 from the germline V gene are MNHEY and SVGAGI. How the authors handled the data: Researchers report that nucleated cell counts were estimated from reference gene primer amplification. Sequencing was performed with immunoSEQ multiplex PCR; in TCRdb, only in-frame clones are kept and a portion is missing. That table is the source of V, J and clone size, and D and trimming were worked out from the DNA. The sample records about 220,000 clones, roughly 80% being singletons. This TCR came from a human donor in a cohort sampled during active COVID-19. Sequencing was carried out using peripheral blood. J is TRBJ1-1 and V is TRBV6-5, with 7 positions matching TRBD1. The CDR3 loop reads CASRNRQGSTEAFF. The CDR3 region has the DNA TGTGCCAGCAGAAACCGACAGGGATCGACTGAAGCTTTCTTT.